This T cell receptor beta chain came from a study of CD8+CD57+ T cells in acquired aplastic anemia (dated 2018 in TCRdb). With respect to the entire study: Extracted DNA from sorted CD4+ and CD8+ cells averaged about 2.9 ug, ranging from about 0.18 to 27.4 ug. An average of approximately 10 million reads for CD4+ cells and under 13 million reads for CD8+ cells was obtained from healthy donor samples. The investigation overall reported the following: Between patients and healthy controls, no significant difference in CD8+ Simpson's diversity was found (P=0.060). Roughly 30 CD8+ CDR3 sequences were found to be shared between patients and controls, but these sequences appeared to be highly expressed in patients and within the immunodominant clones of the patients.

Genomic DNA served as template for TCR beta VDJ combination and CDR3 sequence profiling. An Illumina HiSeq 2000 was the platform used for TCR repertoire sequencing. The authors processed their data as follows. Repertoire assessment relied on Simpson's diversity index, CDR3 size and DJ length profiles, and TRBV/TRBJ rearrangement plots. The most abundant DNA sequence in the deep sequencing data was taken as the immunodominant clone. CDR3 amino acid sequences were checked for sharing across subjects and were also compared against the VDJdb database and published repertoires. TCRdb reprocessing: public reads trimmed at Q25 with fastp, clones called with MiXCR, in-frame beta chains kept. Duplicate CDR3 protein sequences are folded into a single record with the most common DNA and genes. The V and J calls and clone size are TCRdb's, not the authors'. For this sample the table gives roughly 130,000 distinct CDR3 sequences, of which 48% were detected only once. Roughly 2.7% of the sample lies in the top ten.

Regarding this clonotype: The antigen this receptor binds is unknown. No base quality information exists; no much larger clone differs at one position.

In this study, sorted CD4+ and CD8+ T cells from the blood of healthy subjects and of severe aplastic anemia patients had their TCR repertoires deep-sequenced. Ficoll-Paque density gradient centrifugation was used to isolate peripheral blood mononuclear cells. Before DNA extraction, CD4+ and CD8+ T cells were sorted with FACS or magnetic beads. The junction shows trimming of 1 base on V and 8 bases on J, plus 11 bases between the germline ends. According to the germline V gene, CDR1 reads SGHAT and CDR2 reads FQNNGV. From its cysteine to its phenylalanine, the CDR3 spans 13 amino acids. Just the 39-base CDR3 DNA is kept, in frame starting at base 1.

This sequence originates from a human donor in good health, serving as a control. The V gene is TRBV11-2 and the J gene is TRBJ1-2; D gene: possibly TRBD1, on 5 matching bases. Sequences were obtained from sorted CD4+, CD8+, or CD8+CD57+ T cells (not recorded which) from PBMCs. The DNA is as follows: TGTGCCAGCAGCTTAGCAGGGATCGAGGGCTACACCTTC. This is translated as CASSLAGIEGYTF.